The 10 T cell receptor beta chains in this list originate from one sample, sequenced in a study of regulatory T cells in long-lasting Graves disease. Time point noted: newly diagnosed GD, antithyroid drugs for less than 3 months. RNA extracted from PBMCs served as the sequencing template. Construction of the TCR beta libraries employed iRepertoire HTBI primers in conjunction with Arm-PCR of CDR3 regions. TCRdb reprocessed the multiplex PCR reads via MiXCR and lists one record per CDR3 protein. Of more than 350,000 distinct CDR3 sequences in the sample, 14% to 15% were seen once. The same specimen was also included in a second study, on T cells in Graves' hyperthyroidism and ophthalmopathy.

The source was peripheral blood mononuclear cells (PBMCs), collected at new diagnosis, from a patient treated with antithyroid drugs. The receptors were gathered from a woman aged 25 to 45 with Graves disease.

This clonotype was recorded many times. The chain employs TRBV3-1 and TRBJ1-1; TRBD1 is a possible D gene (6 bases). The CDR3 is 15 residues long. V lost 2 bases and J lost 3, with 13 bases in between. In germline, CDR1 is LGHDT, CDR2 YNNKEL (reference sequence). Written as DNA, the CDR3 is TGTGCCAGCAGCCAATCCGACAGGTCGGACACTGAAGCTTTCTTT. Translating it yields CASSQSDRSDTEAFF.

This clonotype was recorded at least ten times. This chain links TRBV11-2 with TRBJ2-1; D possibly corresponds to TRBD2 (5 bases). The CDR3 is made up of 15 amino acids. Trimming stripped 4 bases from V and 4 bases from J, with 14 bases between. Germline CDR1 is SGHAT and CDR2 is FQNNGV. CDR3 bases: TGTGCCAGCAGCTCCGACCTAGCCCCTTACAATGAGCAGTTCTTC. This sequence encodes CASSSDLAPYNEQFF.

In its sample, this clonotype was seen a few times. The DNA of the CDR3 is TGTGCCAGCAGTCTAGCTATGAGCCAGGGCCGGGAAAAACTGTTTTTT. This codes for CASSLAMSQGREKLFF. The chain is built from TRBV6-1 and TRBJ1-4, with D possibly matching TRBD1 (5 bases). V lost 5 bases and J 8 bases, leaving 21 bases between the germline ends. The germline CDR1 and CDR2 sequences are MNHNS and SASEGT. This CDR3 contains 16 residues.

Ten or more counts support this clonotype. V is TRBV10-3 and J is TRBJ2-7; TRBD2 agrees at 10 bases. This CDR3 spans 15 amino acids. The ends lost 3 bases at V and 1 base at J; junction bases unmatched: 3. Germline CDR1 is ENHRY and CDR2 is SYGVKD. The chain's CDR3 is CAISDGTSASYEQYF. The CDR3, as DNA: TGTGCCATCAGTGACGGGACTAGCGCTTCCTACGAGCAGTACTTC.

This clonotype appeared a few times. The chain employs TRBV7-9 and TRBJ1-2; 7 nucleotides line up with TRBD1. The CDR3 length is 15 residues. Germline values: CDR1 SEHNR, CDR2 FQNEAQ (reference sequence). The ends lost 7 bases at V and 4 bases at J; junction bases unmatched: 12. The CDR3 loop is CASTQGGRGGYGYTF. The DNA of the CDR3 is TGTGCCAGCACCCAAGGGGGCAGGGGGGGCTATGGCTACACCTTC.

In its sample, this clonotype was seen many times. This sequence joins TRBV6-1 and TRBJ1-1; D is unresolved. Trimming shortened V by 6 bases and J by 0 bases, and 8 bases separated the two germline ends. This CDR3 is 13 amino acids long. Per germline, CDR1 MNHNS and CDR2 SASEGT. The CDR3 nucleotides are TGTGCCAGCAGATTAGAGATGAACACTGAAGCTTTCTTT. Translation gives CASRLEMNTEAFF.

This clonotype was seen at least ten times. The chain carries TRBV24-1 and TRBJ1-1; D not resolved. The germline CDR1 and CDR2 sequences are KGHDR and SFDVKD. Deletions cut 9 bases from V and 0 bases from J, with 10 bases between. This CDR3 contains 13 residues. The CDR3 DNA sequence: TGTGCCACCCAGTCCCCTCTGAACACTGAAGCTTTCTTT. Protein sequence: CATQSPLNTEAFF.

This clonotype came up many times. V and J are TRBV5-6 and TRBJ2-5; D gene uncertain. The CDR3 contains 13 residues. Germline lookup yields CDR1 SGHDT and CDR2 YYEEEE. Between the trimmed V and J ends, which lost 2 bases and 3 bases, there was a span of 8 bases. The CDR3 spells CASSFGSEETQYF. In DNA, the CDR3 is TGTGCCAGCAGCTTCGGCAGTGAAGAGACCCAGTACTTC.

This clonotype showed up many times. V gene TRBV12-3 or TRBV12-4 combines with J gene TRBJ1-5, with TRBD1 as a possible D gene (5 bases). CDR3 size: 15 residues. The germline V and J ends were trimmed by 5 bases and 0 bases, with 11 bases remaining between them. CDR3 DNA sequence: TGTGCCAGCAGTCTGACAGATTATAGCAATCAGCCCCAGCATTTT. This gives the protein CASSLTDYSNQPQHF.

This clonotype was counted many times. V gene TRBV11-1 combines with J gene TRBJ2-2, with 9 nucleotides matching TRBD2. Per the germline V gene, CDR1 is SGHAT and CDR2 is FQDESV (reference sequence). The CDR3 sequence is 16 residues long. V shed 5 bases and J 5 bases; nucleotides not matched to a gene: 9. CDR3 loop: CASSLGRLADTGELFF. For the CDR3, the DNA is TGTGCCAGCAGCCTGGGCCGACTAGCGGATACCGGGGAGCTGTTTTTT. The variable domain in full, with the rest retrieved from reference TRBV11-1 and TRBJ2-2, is EAEVAQSPRYKITEKSQAVAFWCDPISGHATLYWYRQILGQGPELLVQFQDESVVDDSQLPKDRFSAERLKGVDSTLKIQPAELGDSAMYLCASSLGRLADTGELFFGEGSRLTVL.